This TCR beta chain stems from a study of T-cell memory formation after mild COVID-19. Whole-study findings and limits: Several responding clones turned up in pre-infection memory, indicating that cross-reactive memory may have taken part. CD4+ contracting clones were mainly CM and EM; CD8+ ones, EMRA.

V was trimmed by 0 bases and J by 1 base, leaving 9 bases between them. The CDR3 runs to 14 residues. Germline CDR1 reads DFQATT; CDR2 reads SNEGSKA (reference sequence). TCRdb analysed the 5' RACE reads with MiXCR anew, one entry per CDR3 protein. The data contain around 410,000 distinct CDR3 sequences, roughly a quarter of them seen just once; the ten biggest clones take up approximately 14%. With respect to this clonotype: What it binds is unknown.

Sequenced sample: PBMCs or a T cell subset sorted from them (not recorded which). This receptor was taken from an adult woman who had mild COVID-19 (a few samples of this study predate the infection). Cell type and time point are not known. The V call is TRBV20-1, the J call TRBJ1-1; D is ambiguous. CDR3 residues: CSARDVQRNTEAFF. CDR3 DNA sequence: TGCAGTGCTAGAGATGTTCAGAGGAACACTGAAGCTTTCTTT.